The 11 T cell receptor beta chains below all came from one sample that was sequenced in a study of shared clonotypes between healthy human individuals. Assay used: immunoSEQ multiplex PCR; TCRdb lists only in-frame clones, some missing. The sample holds just over 2,000,000 clones, about 95% seen once. Terminally differentiated effector memory CD45RA+ cells were excluded by CCR7 positive selection of CD45RO-negative cells. Sample: naive CD8+ T cells sorted from blood. These receptors all come from a man aged 18 to 29 in good health.

The chain has TRBV5-6 and TRBJ1-4; D unclear. Deletions cut 1 base from V and 8 bases from J, with 9 bases between. The CDR3 is 13 amino acids. Looked up from germline, CDR1 is SGHDT and CDR2 is YYEEEE. This CDR3 is CASSLTRLEKLFF. The CDR3 nucleotides read TGTGCCAGCAGCTTGACGCGACTCGAAAAACTGTTTTTT.

The rearrangement links TRBV11-2 to TRBJ2-5; D gene uncertain. Trimming pared 2 bases from V and 1 base from J, leaving 11 bases between. The CDR3 length is 15 residues. Germline CDR1 is SGHAT and CDR2 is FQNNGV. The DNA of the CDR3 is TGTGCCAGCAGCTTATCGGGCAATAGCCAAGAGACCCAGTACTTC. The encoded protein is CASSLSGNSQETQYF.

As for this clone: Other DNA variants within this sample encode the same CDR3. V usage is TRBV9 and J usage is TRBJ2-7; 11 nucleotides agree with TRBD2. This CDR3 contains 15 residues. V lost 2 bases to trimming and J lost 1 base; unmatched junction nucleotides: 2. In germline, CDR1 is SGDLS, CDR2 YYNGEE. The CDR3 DNA sequence: TGTGCCAGCAGCGTTAGCGGGGGGGCTTCCTACGAGCAGTACTTC. Protein sequence: CASSVSGGASYEQYF.

J is TRBJ2-7 and V is TRBV5-4; no clear D. Trimming shortened V by 1 base and J by 3 bases, and 17 bases separated the two germline ends. Germline CDR1 and CDR2: SGHNT and YYREEE (reference sequence). This CDR3 is 16 amino acids long. CDR3 amino acids: CASSLSPGSHYYEQYF. The DNA of the CDR3 is TGTGCCAGCAGCTTGAGCCCGGGCAGTCACTACTACGAGCAGTACTTC.

The chain recombines TRBV4-1 with TRBJ2-3, with 7 bases matching TRBD2. V lost 6 bases and J lost 3; bases outside the gene matches: 6. The CDR3 contains 14 residues. The V gene's germline CDR1 is MGHRA and CDR2 YSYEKL. CDR3 amino acids: CASRPWGGTDTQYF. In nucleotides, the CDR3 is TGCGCCAGCAGGCCGTGGGGGGGTACAGATACGCAGTATTTT.

V gene TRBV5-1 combines with J gene TRBJ1-1, with TRBD1 as a possible D gene (6 bases). The CDR3 length is 15 residues. Trimming removed 0 bases at V and 3 bases at J, with 12 bases between. Germline assignment: CDR1 SGHRS and CDR2 YFSETQ. Here the CDR3 reads CASSLAGGKDTEAFF. The CDR3 DNA is TGCGCCAGCAGCTTGGCCGGGGGCAAGGACACTGAAGCTTTCTTT.

V and J are TRBV7-6 and TRBJ2-6; 10 bases align to TRBD1. Germline CDR1 is SGHVS and CDR2 is FNYEAQ. The CDR3 sequence is 17 residues long. The V segment lost 5 bases and the J segment 4 bases; nucleotides outside the gene matches: 8. The CDR3 loop reads CASSDPGTGVGANVLTF. CDR3 sequence (DNA): TGTGCCAGCAGCGATCCCGGGACAGGGGTCGGGGCCAACGTCCTGACTTTC.

This chain uses TRBV7-8 with TRBJ2-1; D not resolved. V lost 1 base and J 5 bases, leaving 6 bases between the germline ends. The germline gives CDR1 SGHVS, CDR2 FQNEAQ. The CDR3 extends over 13 amino acids. CDR3 sequence (DNA): TGTGCCAGCAGCTTAGAGCCGGACAATGAGCAGTTCTTC. Protein sequence: CASSLEPDNEQFF.

The chain's CDR3 is CASYSLADKETQYF. CDR3 coding DNA: TGTGCCAGCTACTCCCTAGCGGACAAAGAGACCCAGTACTTC. This sequence joins TRBV6-5 and TRBJ2-5; the match to TRBD2 covers 7 bases. The CDR3 is 14 residues long. V lost 8 bases, J lost 3 bases, and 9 bases stayed unmatched. Germline V gene lookup returns CDR1 MNHEY and CDR2 SVGAGI.

The rearrangement joins TRBV27 to TRBJ1-1; TRBD1 agrees at 8 bases. This CDR3 contains 15 residues. Per the germline V gene, CDR1 is MNHEY and CDR2 is SMNVEV (reference sequence). V trimming: 5 bases; J trimming: 2 bases; junction bases outside the gene matches: 7. CDR3 in DNA: TGTGCCAGCAGTCCACGACAGGGGCTTAACACTGAAGCTTTCTTT. This sequence encodes CASSPRQGLNTEAFF.

The chain recombines TRBV28 with TRBJ1-1; D unresolved. The CDR3 has 14 amino acids. Germline-derived CDR1 and CDR2 are MDHEN and SYDVKM. The V gene lost 6 bases and the J gene lost 1 base, with 12 bases spanning the gap. In DNA form, the CDR3 reads TGTGCCAGCAGAGTCGGGGTACAGAACACTGAAGCTTTCTTT. Translated, it gives CASRVGVQNTEAFF.